These 16 T cell receptor beta chains were all obtained from the same sample, sequenced in a study of beta chain features in type 1 diabetes. Expressed TCRB transcripts were sequenced, since all the RNA that had been isolated was reverse transcribed. Measured with immunoSEQ multiplex PCR; TCRdb has only the in-frame clones, and not every one. The table shows 310,000 or so clones, with roughly 8% occurring only once. Sequenced: central memory CD4+ T cells from blood. Source of these receptors: a woman under 30 in good health.

The chain recombines TRBV5-4 with TRBJ2-7, with 9 bases lining up with TRBD2. Germline CDR1 SGHNT, CDR2 YYREEE (reference sequence). Germline trimming cut 0 bases from V and 2 bases from J; bases unmatched to any gene: 9. CDR3 length equals 17 residues. The CDR3 nucleotides are TGTGCCAGCAGCTTGGTATCGGTAGCGGGAGTTCCCTACGAGCAGTACTTC. It codes for CASSLVSVAGVPYEQYF.

The genes are TRBV5-6 and TRBJ2-5, with TRBD2 as a possible D gene (5 bases). The CDR3 runs 13 residues. Germline V gene lookup returns CDR1 SGHDT and CDR2 YYEEEE. Trimming pared 4 bases from V and 5 bases from J, leaving 12 bases between. The CDR3 coding sequence is TGTGCCAGCAGCCTGAAGGGAGCGGAGACCCAGTACTTC. Its translation is CASSLKGAETQYF.

The genes are TRBV7-9 and TRBJ1-4, with D unresolved. The CDR3 extends over 11 amino acids. V gave up 8 bases and J gave up 8 bases, with 9 bases separating them. Germline V gene lookup returns CDR1 SEHNR and CDR2 FQNEAQ (reference sequence). The CDR3 reads CASGRSEKLFF. Here the CDR3 DNA reads TGTGCCAGCGGGCGATCGGAAAAACTGTTTTTT. Drawing the rest from reference TRBV7-9 and TRBJ1-4, the complete variable domain is DTGVSQNPRHKITKRGQNVTFRCDPISEHNRLYWYRQTLGQGPEFLTYFQNEAQLEKSRLLSDRFSAERPKGSFSTLEIQRTEQGDSAMYLCASGRSEKLFFGSGTQLSVL.

The chain recombines TRBV7-3 with TRBJ2-1; 12 bases agree with TRBD2. The CDR3 runs to 14 residues. CDR1 SGHTA and CDR2 FQGTGA come from the germline V gene. With V trimmed by 6 bases and J by 9 bases, 6 bases remained unmatched. CDR3 nucleotides: TGTGCCAGCAGTCGGACTAGCGGGAAGAGTGAGCAGTTCTTC. Translating gives CASSRTSGKSEQFF. Full variable domain (remainder filled in from reference TRBV7-3 and TRBJ2-1): GAGVSQTPSNKVTEKGKYVELRCDPISGHTALYWYRQSLGQGPEFLIYFQGTGAADDSGLPNDRFFAVRPEGSVSTLKIQRTERGDSAVYLCASSRTSGKSEQFFGPGTRLTVL.

The V and J genes are TRBV2 and TRBJ2-6; 8 bases agree with TRBD1. The CDR3 totals 17 residues. In germline, CDR1 is SNHLY, CDR2 FYNNEI. V shed 7 bases, J shed 1 base, and the junction held 9 bases outside the gene matches. CDR3 residues: CASNPQGVISGANVLTF. The CDR3 DNA is TGTGCCAGCAATCCACAGGGGGTTATTTCTGGGGCCAACGTCCTGACTTTC.

The gene calls are TRBV5-5 and TRBJ1-1; TRBD1 might be the D (5 bases). Germline V gene data show CDR1 as SGHKS and CDR2 as YYEKEE (reference sequence). The CDR3 spans 14 residues. V dropped 5 bases and J dropped 1 base, with 12 bases sitting between them. The DNA of the CDR3 is TGTGCCAGCAGTACGGGACGGTCGAACACTGAAGCTTTCTTT. The encoded protein is CASSTGRSNTEAFF.

This clone occurred a few times. This rearrangement joins TRBV5-4 to TRBJ2-3, with 10 positions matching TRBD2. V lost 4 bases and J lost 3; bases outside the gene matches: 5. Germline lookup yields CDR1 SGHNT and CDR2 YYREEE (reference sequence). CDR3 size: 15 residues. This chain's CDR3 is CASSRPSGSTDTQYF. CDR3 in DNA: TGTGCCAGCAGCCGACCTAGCGGGAGTACAGATACGCAGTATTTT.

This clone appeared a few times. The V and J genes are TRBV7-3 and TRBJ1-1, with 8 bases that match TRBD1. Losses at the gene ends were 4 bases for V and 11 bases for J; bases not matched to a gene: 9. This CDR3 region has 13 residues. Germline assignment: CDR1 SGHTA and CDR2 FQGTGA. CDR3 bases: TGTGCCAGCAGCTCCTCAGGGGGCGCATTGGCTTTCTTT. Residues: CASSSSGGALAFF.

This clone appeared a few times. In the same sample, other DNA sequences code for this CDR3. The chain recombines TRBV6-6 with TRBJ1-1; TRBD1 matches at 7 bases. The CDR3 spans 13 residues. The germline CDR1 and CDR2 sequences are MNHNY and SVGAGI (reference sequence). The junction had 5 bases not matched to a gene; V was cut back by 6 bases and J by 4 bases. Here the CDR3 DNA reads TGTGCCAGCAGCCGCGGACAGGCCACTGAAGCTTTCTTT. As protein: CASSRGQATEAFF.

J is TRBJ2-1 and V is TRBV4-3; D is possibly TRBD2 (6 bases). The CDR3 has 16 residues. The germline V gene has CDR1 LGHNA and CDR2 YSLEER. Trimming stripped 0 bases from V and 4 bases from J, with 13 bases between. CDR3 amino acids: CASSQDWRDLYNEQFF. CDR3 in DNA: TGCGCCAGCAGCCAAGATTGGCGGGACTTGTACAATGAGCAGTTCTTC.

The chain employs TRBV5-6 and TRBJ2-1, with a possible D match to TRBD1 (5 bases). CDR3 size: 15 residues. Trimming shortened V by 4 bases and J by 6 bases, and 17 bases separated the two germline ends. Germline V CDR1 and CDR2: SGHDT, YYEEEE. CDR3 in amino acids: CASSPELGRVNEQFF. The CDR3 region has the DNA TGTGCCAGCAGCCCAGAGCTAGGCAGGGTCAATGAGCAGTTCTTC.

This clone was detected many times. The chain couples TRBV7-9 to TRBJ2-7, with D hard to call. Germline V CDR1 and CDR2: SEHNR, FQNEAQ (reference sequence). The CDR3 sequence is 13 residues long. Trimming took off 0 bases at V and 7 bases at J, with 10 bases between the two ends. Here the CDR3 reads CASSLAAYFEQYF. As DNA, the CDR3 is TGTGCCAGCAGCTTAGCCGCGTACTTTGAGCAGTACTTC.

The rearrangement links TRBV11-1 to TRBJ2-7; TRBD1 is a possible D gene (5 bases). Germline values: CDR1 SGHAT, CDR2 FQDESV (reference sequence). CDR3 length equals 16 residues. Trimming took off 5 bases at V and 5 bases at J, with 22 bases between the two ends. The CDR3: CASSQSLGAASDEQYF. The CDR3 DNA follows: TGTGCCAGCAGCCAGTCTTTAGGGGCGGCATCGGACGAGCAGTACTTC. Together with reference TRBV11-1 and TRBJ2-7, the CDR3 gives the full variable domain: EAEVAQSPRYKITEKSQAVAFWCDPISGHATLYWYRQILGQGPELLVQFQDESVVDDSQLPKDRFSAERLKGVDSTLKIQPAELGDSAMYLCASSQSLGAASDEQYFGPGTRLTVT.

This clone was picked up a small number of times. This chain joins TRBV7-3 and TRBJ1-1; D is undetermined. Germline V gene data show CDR1 as SGHTA and CDR2 as FQGTGA. Trimming pared 2 bases from V and 7 bases from J, leaving 11 bases between. The CDR3 runs to 13 residues. CDR3 region: CASSLRASDEAFF. CDR3 sequence (DNA): TGTGCCAGCAGCTTACGGGCGTCGGATGAAGCTTTCTTT.

The chain links TRBV29-1 to TRBJ2-5, with 11 nucleotides matching TRBD1. Unmatched junction bases numbered 7, after V lost 5 bases and J lost 5 bases. The CDR3 extends over 14 amino acids. Germline lookup yields CDR1 SQVTM and CDR2 ANQGSEA. The CDR3 region is CSVFGQGAWETQYF. The CDR3 DNA follows: TGCAGCGTTTTCGGACAGGGGGCTTGGGAGACCCAGTACTTC.

Many counts were recorded for this clone. The rearrangement uses TRBV14 and TRBJ2-5, with D tentatively TRBD2 (6 bases). Per the germline V gene, CDR1 is SGHDN and CDR2 is FVKESK. V dropped 4 bases and J dropped 5 bases, with 17 bases sitting between them. There are 15 residues in the CDR3. Here the CDR3 DNA reads TGTGCCAGCAGCCCGGGACTTCACCCGGGGGAGACCCAGTACTTC. As protein: CASSPGLHPGETQYF.